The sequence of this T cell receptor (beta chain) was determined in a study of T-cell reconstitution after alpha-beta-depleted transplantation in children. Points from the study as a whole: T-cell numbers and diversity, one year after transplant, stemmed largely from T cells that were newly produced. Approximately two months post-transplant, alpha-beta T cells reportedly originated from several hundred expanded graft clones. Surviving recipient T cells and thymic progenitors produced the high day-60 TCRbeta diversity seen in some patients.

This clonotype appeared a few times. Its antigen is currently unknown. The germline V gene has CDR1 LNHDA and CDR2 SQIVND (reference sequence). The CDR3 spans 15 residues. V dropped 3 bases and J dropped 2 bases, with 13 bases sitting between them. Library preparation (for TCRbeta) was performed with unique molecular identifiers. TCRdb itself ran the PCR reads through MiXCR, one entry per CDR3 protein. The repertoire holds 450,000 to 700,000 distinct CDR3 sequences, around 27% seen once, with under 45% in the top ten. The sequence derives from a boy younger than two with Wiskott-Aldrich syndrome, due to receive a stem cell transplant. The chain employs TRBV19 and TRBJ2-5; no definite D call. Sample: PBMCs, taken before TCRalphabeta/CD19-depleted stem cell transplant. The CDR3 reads CASSIGGSKQETQYF. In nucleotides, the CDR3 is TGTGCCAGTAGTATCGGCGGATCCAAACAAGAGACCCAGTACTTC.